This TCR beta chain was found in a study of T cells in Graves' hyperthyroidism and ophthalmopathy. Hyperthyroidism patients were newly diagnosed, had disease duration under 2 months, and were aged 18 to 65 years. On the basis of clinical symptoms, serum thyroxine and TRAb, thyroid ultrasound and orbital computed tomography, diagnoses were made. Fresh peripheral blood, under 13 ml, was the source of the PBMCs. There were TCR beta CDR3 regions amplified from RNA transcripts. In the first-round RT-PCR of the TCR CDR3, the HTBI primer set was used. One entry per CDR3 protein, called by TCRdb with MiXCR from the multiplex PCR reads. The table includes around 290,000 distinct CDR3 sequences, about 14% detected once. Deletions cut 7 bases from V and 2 bases from J, with 16 bases between. The germline CDR1 and CDR2 sequences are MNHEY and SMNVEV (reference sequence). The CDR3 extends over 15 amino acids. The sample holds many counts of this clonotype. The target antigen is unknown.

Study-level results: Blood also contained most expanded thyroid clonotypes above 0.001.

This TCR was recovered from a woman aged 25-40 years with Graves' hyperthyroidism that later progressed to Graves' ophthalmopathy. J is TRBJ2-3 and V is TRBV27; D might be TRBD1 or TRBD2, each matching 5 bases. Specimen: blood. The CDR3 region is CASTLELGTTDTQYF. CDR3 nucleotide sequence: TGTGCCAGCACCCTTGAGTTGGGGACCACAGATACGCAGTATTTT.